This entry concerns a single TCR beta chain. This record belongs to a study of cytomegalovirus exposure and HLA in healthy donors. Primers: 60 Vbeta forward and 13 Jbeta reverse. The data were produced by immunoSEQ multiplex PCR, yet TCRdb's version contains in-frame clones alone and is incomplete. Counted here are approximately 110,000 clones, 79% occurring once; the ten biggest clones make up 2.5% to 3.5%. The CDR3 has 12 amino acids. In germline, CDR1 is SQVTM, CDR2 ANQGSEA. V gave up 6 bases and J gave up 8 bases; unmatched junction bases: 7. Sequenced sample: PBMCs. This TCR came from a woman aged 40 to 50 in good health and CMV-seronegative. The rearrangement joins TRBV29-1 to TRBJ2-1, with 7 bases fitting TRBD1. The CDR3 coding sequence is TGCAGCGTATTGACAGGGCGGCATGAGCAGTTCTTC. Amino acids: CSVLTGRHEQFF.